This is a list of T cell receptor beta chains from one sample in a study of T-cell memory formation after mild COVID-19. Each CDR3 protein gets one entry after TCRdb re-called the 5' RACE reads with MiXCR. The sample records 150,000 to 200,000 distinct CDR3 sequences, 10% to 15% being singletons. The sequencing sample was made of PBMCs or a T cell subset sorted from them (not recorded which). Source of these receptors: a man younger than 35 who had mild COVID-19 (a few samples of this study predate the infection). Cell type and time point are not known. CDR3s include the opening cysteine and the closing phenylalanine or tryptophan. A D gene is named only where the DNA matches it firmly. Clone size, where shown, is once, few, many, or a class for clones that have expanded.

d_gene	v_gene	j_gene	abundance	CDR3aa	CDR3nt
-	TRBV4-1	TRBJ2-5	few	CASSQLVGTSTGETQYF	TGCGCCAGCAGCCAACTTGTTGGGACTTCTACGGGAGAGACCCAGTACTTC
TRBD1	TRBV7-9	TRBJ2-7	-	CASSRQQGRYYEQYF	TGTGCCAGCAGCCGTCAACAGGGGCGCTACTACGAGCAGTACTTC
-	TRBV12-3/TRBV12-4	TRBJ2-5	-	CASSFPGEETQYF	TGTGCCAGCAGTTTCCCGGGGGAAGAGACCCAGTACTTC
-	TRBV10-3	TRBJ1-1	many	CAISLLGWTEAFF	TGTGCCATCAGCCTGCTCGGATGGACTGAAGCTTTCTTT
-	TRBV12-3/TRBV12-4	TRBJ2-6	-	CASSPSGSGANVLTF	TGTGCCAGCAGTCCAAGCGGATCTGGGGCCAACGTCCTGACTTTC
-	TRBV7-2	TRBJ2-3	few	CASSQRPVSDTQYF	TGTGCCAGCAGCCAACGGCCGGTCTCAGATACGCAGTATTTT
TRBD1	TRBV4-2	TRBJ1-2	-	CASSPDGTAPYGYTF	TGTGCCAGCAGCCCGGACGGGACAGCTCCCTATGGCTACACCTTC
-	TRBV12-3/TRBV12-4	TRBJ1-6	once	CASSARDKDSPLHF	TGTGCCAGCAGTGCTCGGGACAAGGATTCACCCCTCCACTTT
-	TRBV4-1	TRBJ2-6	-	CASSTNRGPGANVLTF	TGCGCCAGCAGCACAAACCGGGGCCCTGGGGCCAACGTCCTGACTTTC
-	TRBV7-9	TRBJ1-3	few	CASSFLRAAGNTIYF	TGTGCCAGCAGCTTCCTCAGGGCAGCTGGAAACACCATATATTTT